The 29 T cell receptor beta chains presented below share a single source sample, sequenced in a study of shared clonotypes between healthy human individuals. Assay: immunoSEQ multiplex PCR; the TCRdb copy retains only in-frame clones and omits some. The table has 600,000 to 750,000 clones, about 78% seen once. The specimen was memory CD4+ T cells sorted from blood. The sample's subset: CD45RA-negative fraction. These TCRs come from a woman in her 30s in good health.

This clone showed up just a few times. The chain recombines TRBV11-2 with TRBJ2-5; possibly TRBD1 for D (6 bases). The CDR3 is made up of 17 amino acids. CDR1 and CDR2 from the germline V gene are SGHAT and FQNNGV. V gave up 5 bases and J gave up 2 bases, with 21 bases separating them. Written as DNA, the CDR3 is TGTGCCAGCAGCACCGGGCAGGGGTTAAGGACGCAAGAGACCCAGTACTTC. This gives the protein CASSTGQGLRTQETQYF.

This sequence joins TRBV4-1 and TRBJ1-1; TRBD1 aligns across 11 bases. Germline V gene lookup returns CDR1 MGHRA and CDR2 YSYEKL. Trimming cost V 4 bases and J 4 bases; bases outside gene matches: 8. The CDR3 spans 16 residues. The CDR3 loop is CASSRGQGARGTEAFF. As DNA, the CDR3 is TGCGCCAGCAGCCGCGGACAGGGGGCTAGAGGCACTGAAGCTTTCTTT.

The V gene is TRBV4-1, the J gene TRBJ2-5, with D perhaps TRBD2 (5 bases). The CDR3 is 14 amino acids. Trimming removed 1 base from V and 11 bases from J, with 17 bases in between. CDR1 MGHRA and CDR2 YSYEKL come from the germline V gene. The CDR3 reads CASSQVVLAGEQYF. Here the CDR3 DNA reads TGCGCCAGCAGCCAAGTAGTCTTAGCTGGGGAGCAGTACTTC.

V is TRBV13 and J is TRBJ2-2, with a tentative D call TRBD2 (5 bases). Looked up from germline, CDR1 is PRHDT and CDR2 is FYEKMQ (reference sequence). This CDR3 has 16 amino acids. V shed 5 bases and J shed 6 bases, with 19 bases lying between them. CDR3 nucleotide sequence: TGTGCCAGCAGCCCCGGGTTCGTCGGGATACCCGGGGAGCTGTTTTTT. Amino acids: CASSPGFVGIPGELFF.

The chain joins TRBV7-6 to TRBJ2-3; D perhaps matches TRBD2 (7 bases). The CDR3 has 17 residues. V was clipped by 3 bases and J by 0 bases, with 16 bases between them. CDR1 is SGHVS, CDR2 FNYEAQ, per germline. CDR3 in DNA: TGTGCCAGCAGCTTTCTTACAGGGAGGGACAGCACAGATACGCAGTATTTT. It encodes CASSFLTGRDSTDTQYF. Full variable domain (rest looked up from reference TRBV7-6 and TRBJ2-3): GAGVSQSPRYKVTKRGQDVALRCDPISGHVSLYWYRQALGQGPEFLTYFNYEAQQDKSGLPNDRFSAERPEGSISTLTIQRTEQRDSAMYRCASSFLTGRDSTDTQYFGPGTRLTVL.

CDR3 region: CAISERVGANVLTF. For the CDR3, the DNA is TGTGCCATCAGTGAGAGGGTTGGGGCCAACGTCCTGACTTTC. The rearrangement joins TRBV10-3 to TRBJ2-6, with unresolved D. V shed 2 bases and J shed 3 bases, with 5 bases lying between them. The CDR3 sequence is 14 residues long. The V gene's germline CDR1 is ENHRY and CDR2 SYGVKD.

V usage is TRBV28 and J usage is TRBJ2-7; D is uncertain. The CDR3 runs 15 residues. The V and J ends lost 4 bases and 1 base respectively, with 14 bases between them. CDR1 and CDR2 from the germline V gene are MDHEN and SYDVKM. The CDR3 protein is CASSSTIWDSYEQYF. The CDR3 DNA sequence: TGTGCCAGCAGTTCAACAATCTGGGATTCCTACGAGCAGTACTTC. The full variable domain, in which reference TRBV28 and TRBJ2-7 provide the parts outside the CDR3, is DVKVTQSSRYLVKRTGEKVFLECVQDMDHENMFWYRQDPGLGLRLIYFSYDVKMKEKGDIPEGYSVSREKKERFSLILESASTNQTSMYLCASSSTIWDSYEQYFGPGTRLTVT.

J is TRBJ1-4 and V is TRBV11-3; 7 bases map to TRBD1. Germline CDR1 reads SGHNT; CDR2 reads YENEEA. There are 17 residues in the CDR3. The V gene end was trimmed by 0 bases and the J gene end by 5 bases; junction bases not matched to a gene: 9. This chain's CDR3 is CASSLDKGGQRNEKLFF. For the CDR3, the DNA is TGTGCCAGCAGCTTAGATAAAGGGGGACAGAGGAATGAAAAACTGTTTTTT.

This clone has just one count. The genes are TRBV28 and TRBJ1-2; D gene unclear. The V end was cut by 2 bases, the J end by 5 bases, with 15 bases between. The germline V gene encodes CDR1 MDHEN and CDR2 SYDVKM. This CDR3 has 15 residues. CDR3 residues: CASSLMADGEYGYTF. DNA for the CDR3: TGTGCCAGCAGTTTAATGGCTGACGGGGAGTATGGCTACACCTTC.

This clone appeared many times. Other DNA sequences in this sample translate to the same CDR3. This chain connects TRBV5-1 to TRBJ2-1; 8 bases line up with TRBD2. J lost 1 base, V lost 0 bases, and 0 bases had no gene match. Germline CDR1 and CDR2: SGHRS and YFSETQ. The CDR3 is made up of 15 amino acids. Written as DNA, the CDR3 is TGCGCCAGCAGCTTGGCTAGCGGGTCCTACAATGAGCAGTTCTTC. Translated, it gives CASSLASGSYNEQFF.

The chain recombines TRBV7-2 with TRBJ1-2, with D possibly TRBD1 on 5 matching bases. The CDR3 covers 14 residues. V was clipped by 10 bases and J by 2 bases, with 17 bases between them. The germline gives CDR1 SGHTA, CDR2 FQGNSA. The CDR3 loop reads CATTLRGTNYGYTF. The CDR3 DNA reads as TGTGCCACCACCTTGCGAGGGACCAACTATGGCTACACCTTC. The full variable domain, in which reference TRBV7-2 and TRBJ1-2 provide the parts outside the CDR3, is GAGVSQSPSNKVTEKGKDVELRCDPISGHTALYWYRQSLGQGLEFLIYFQGNSAPDKSGLPSDRFSAERTGGSVSTLTIQRTQQEDSAVYLCATTLRGTNYGYTFGSGTRLTVV.

This clone was counted many times. Other DNA sequences in this sample translate to the same CDR3. V gene TRBV28 combines with J gene TRBJ1-3, with no clear D. The CDR3 extends over 12 amino acids. From germline, CDR1 is MDHEN and CDR2 SYDVKM. Trimming pared 3 bases from V and 4 bases from J, leaving 4 bases between. The CDR3 nucleotides are TGTGCCAGCAGTTTTGCAGGAAACACCATATATTTT. As protein: CASSFAGNTIYF.

This clone was detected a few times. The genes are TRBV19 and TRBJ1-5, with 7 bases matching TRBD1. Germline V CDR1 and CDR2: LNHDA, SQIVND (reference sequence). CDR3 length: 14 amino acids. Losses at the gene ends were 3 bases for V and 7 bases for J; bases not matched to a gene: 6. For the CDR3, the DNA is TGTGCCAGTAGTATCTACAGGGGCGGGCAGCCCCAGCATTTT. Its protein is CASSIYRGGQPQHF.

This clone was counted a few times. The chain is built from TRBV5-1 and TRBJ1-5, with 7 positions matching TRBD1. This CDR3 has 18 amino acids. Trimming cost V 0 bases and J 4 bases; bases outside gene matches: 13. In germline, CDR1 is SGHRS, CDR2 YFSETQ. The DNA for the CDR3 is TGCGCCAGCAGCTTGGGGGCCCCGCCGGACAGGCGGAATCAGCCCCAGCATTTT. Encoded protein: CASSLGAPPDRRNQPQHF.

This sequence joins TRBV27 and TRBJ2-6; D is possibly TRBD2 (5 bases). CDR3 length: 13 residues. V shed 7 bases and J shed 4 bases, with 8 bases lying between them. The germline gives CDR1 MNHEY, CDR2 SMNVEV (reference sequence). CDR3 in amino acids: CASTTGGANVLTF. CDR3 in DNA: TGTGCCAGCACGACGGGAGGGGCCAACGTCCTGACTTTC.

V usage is TRBV21-1 and J usage is TRBJ2-2; the table calls TRBD2, which could not be checked here. TRBV21-1 has pseudogene status. This CDR3 comprises 20 residues. CDR3 DNA: TGTGCCAGCATCCGACGAGGGACTAGCGGGAAGCCGGCGAACACCGGGGAGCTGTTTTTT. It yields the protein CASIRRGTSGKPANTGELFF.

This chain uses TRBV7-2 with TRBJ2-5, with 9 bases lining up with TRBD2. In germline, CDR1 is SGHTA, CDR2 FQGNSA. The V gene end was trimmed by 5 bases and the J gene end by 5 bases; junction bases not matched to a gene: 9. The CDR3 runs to 15 residues. CDR3 protein: CASSVNGLAKETQYF. In nucleotides, the CDR3 is TGTGCCAGCAGCGTAAACGGACTAGCGAAGGAGACCCAGTACTTC.

This rearrangement joins TRBV6-5 to TRBJ2-1, with TRBD2 matching 12 bases. CDR1 is MNHEY, CDR2 SVGAGI, per germline. This CDR3 region has 16 residues. V shed 4 bases and J 7 bases; nucleotides not matched to a gene: 8. In DNA, the CDR3 is TGTGCCAGCAGTTTGCGACTAGCGGGAGTTGTTAATGAGCAGTTCTTC. It is translated as CASSLRLAGVVNEQFF.

In DNA form, the CDR3 reads TGTGCCAGCAGCAAGACCCGGGGCCTGAACACTGAAGCTTTCTTT. Amino acids: CASSKTRGLNTEAFF. The rearrangement joins TRBV7-2 to TRBJ1-1; weak D call: TRBD1 (5 bases). The V and J ends lost 5 bases and 0 bases respectively, with 13 bases between them. Germline CDR1 and CDR2: SGHTA and FQGNSA. CDR3 length: 15 residues.

This clone was detected only a few times. J is TRBJ1-3 and V is TRBV5-1; possibly TRBD1 for D (5 bases). The germline V gene has CDR1 SGHRS and CDR2 YFSETQ. V was pared by 4 bases and J by 4 bases, with 9 bases between. The CDR3 has 13 amino acids. The CDR3 DNA follows: TGCGCCAGCAGCCAGGGAGAAGGAAACACCATATATTTT. It translates to CASSQGEGNTIYF.

V is TRBV28 and J is TRBJ2-2; 10 nucleotides match TRBD2. V shed 7 bases and J 4 bases; nucleotides not matched to a gene: 6. CDR3 size: 15 residues. Germline V gene lookup returns CDR1 MDHEN and CDR2 SYDVKM. The DNA of the CDR3 is TGTGCCAGCACCCCAGCGGGAGGGGTCACCGGGGAGCTGTTTTTT. This codes for CASTPAGGVTGELFF. Complete variable domain (other parts from reference TRBV28 and TRBJ2-2): DVKVTQSSRYLVKRTGEKVFLECVQDMDHENMFWYRQDPGLGLRLIYFSYDVKMKEKGDIPEGYSVSREKKERFSLILESASTNQTSMYLCASTPAGGVTGELFFGEGSRLTVL.

The V gene is TRBV29-1, the J gene TRBJ2-1; 12 bases are a match to TRBD2. CDR1 and CDR2 from the germline V gene are SQVTM and ANQGSEA. Trimming at V came to 4 bases and at J to 2 bases, leaving 9 bases not matched to a gene. The CDR3 contains 17 residues. The CDR3 region has the DNA TGCAGCGTTGTGACTAGCGGGAGAAGGGGTACCTACAATGAGCAGTTCTTC. Translation: CSVVTSGRRGTYNEQFF.

The sample holds a few counts of this clone. The chain uses TRBV30 and TRBJ2-2; D ambiguous. Germline V gene data show CDR1 as GTSNPN and CDR2 as SVGIG (reference sequence). The V end lost 3 bases, the J end lost 2 bases, and 7 bases lay between the germline ends. The CDR3 loop spans 13 amino acids. The DNA for the CDR3 is TGTGCCTGGAGCTTACTAAACACCGGGGAGCTGTTTTTT. It codes for CAWSLLNTGELFF.

The CDR3 is CASSQPGTTPYEQYF. Written as DNA, the CDR3 is TGCGCCAGCAGCCAACCCGGGACTACTCCCTACGAGCAGTACTTC. The chain combines TRBV4-1 with TRBJ2-7, with 7 nucleotides matching TRBD2. From germline, CDR1 is MGHRA and CDR2 YSYEKL. The CDR3 has 15 residues. The junction had 6 bases not matched to a gene; V was cut back by 2 bases and J by 2 bases.

To note about this clone: The sample has other DNA sequences that encode this CDR3 too. J is TRBJ2-7 and V is TRBV18; the match to TRBD1 covers 7 bases. The CDR3 consists of 12 residues. Trimming at V came to 4 bases and at J to 3 bases, leaving 0 bases not matched to a gene. The germline CDR1 and CDR2 sequences are KGHSH and LQKENI. The CDR3 bases are TGTGCCAGCTCACGGACAGGCTACGAGCAGTACTTC. This sequence encodes CASSRTGYEQYF.

V and J are TRBV7-6 and TRBJ2-6; D gene unclear. Germline V gene lookup returns CDR1 SGHVS and CDR2 FNYEAQ. V lost 4 bases to trimming and J lost 0 bases, with 4 bases between them. CDR3 size: 14 residues. The CDR3 region is CASSSYSGANVLTF. The CDR3 region has the DNA TGTGCCAGCAGCTCTTACTCTGGGGCCAACGTCCTGACTTTC.

V gene TRBV27 combines with J gene TRBJ1-2, with D tentatively TRBD1 (6 bases). V was clipped by 2 bases and J by 4 bases, with 8 bases between them. This CDR3 region has 13 residues. Looked up from germline, CDR1 is MNHEY and CDR2 is SMNVEV (reference sequence). The CDR3 protein is CASSLIQGYGYTF. CDR3 DNA: TGTGCCAGCAGTTTAATACAGGGCTATGGCTACACCTTC.

V and J are TRBV7-2 and TRBJ2-2; 9 bases match TRBD1. This CDR3 contains 17 residues. J was trimmed by 7 bases and V by 5 bases; bases with no gene match: 14. The V gene's germline CDR1 is SGHTA and CDR2 FQGNSA. The CDR3 here is CASSRIRDRVVGGELFF. The CDR3 bases are TGTGCCAGCAGCAGGATCCGGGACAGGGTGGTCGGCGGGGAGCTGTTTTTT.

This chain links TRBV11-2 with TRBJ2-1; 7 nucleotides agree with TRBD2. CDR1 SGHAT and CDR2 FQNNGV come from the germline V gene. The junction had 4 bases not matched to a gene; V was cut back by 8 bases and J by 6 bases. The CDR3 consists of 12 residues. The CDR3 loop reads CASAGTTNEQFF. CDR3 bases: TGTGCCAGCGCTGGGACTACCAATGAGCAGTTCTTC.